A selection of T cell receptor beta chains follows, all from one sample in a study of immune evolution from preneoplasia to lung adenocarcinoma. TCRdb's table, derived via immunoSEQ multiplex PCR, lists solely in-frame clones and lacks some. The table has roughly 6,000 clones, 76% seen once. Source material: FFPE minimally invasive lung adenocarcinoma tissue. These receptors originate from a person in their sixties or seventies with lung adenocarcinoma. The CDR3 runs from the conserved cysteine through the conserved F or W. The D gene is left open where the match is weak. Clone size appears in some rows only: once, few, many, or a class for an expanded clone.

V: TRBV27; size: NA; D: TRBD2; J: TRBJ2-7; CDR3: CASQISGTSGRGRSYEQYF; DNA: TGTGCCAGCCAAATTTCCGGGACTAGCGGAAGGGGGAGGTCCTACGAGCAGTACTTC
V: TRBV2; size: NA; D: TRBD2; J: TRBJ2-7; CDR3: CASTPTSGAYEQYF; DNA: TGTGCCAGCACCCCGACTAGCGGAGCCTACGAGCAGTACTTC
V: TRBV25-1; size: few; D: TRBD1; J: TRBJ2-7; CDR3: CASSAPGQGDYEQYF; DNA: TGTGCCAGCAGTGCCCCGGGACAGGGGGACTACGAGCAGTACTTC
V: TRBV2; size: NA; D: TRBD1; J: TRBJ1-2; CDR3: CASSERGQNYGYTF; DNA: TGTGCCAGCAGTGAAAGGGGACAGAACTATGGCTACACCTTC
V: TRBV5-6; size: NA; D: NA; J: TRBJ2-3; CDR3: CASSLYIQGTDTQYF; DNA: TGTGCCAGCAGCTTGTACATTCAAGGGACAGATACGCAGTATTTT
V: TRBV11-2; size: NA; D: TRBD2; J: TRBJ2-1; CDR3: CASSSLGLAGTDNEQFF; DNA: TGTGCCAGCAGCTCCCTCGGACTAGCGGGAACGGACAATGAGCAGTTCTTC
V: TRBV2; size: few; D: TRBD2; J: TRBJ2-1; CDR3: CASTLTSGSYNEQFF; DNA: TGTGCCAGCACTTTGACTAGCGGCTCCTACAATGAGCAGTTCTTC
V: TRBV7-2; size: few; D: TRBD1; J: TRBJ2-7; CDR3: CASSLAPGQGYEQYF; DNA: TGTGCCAGCAGCTTAGCCCCGGGACAGGGTTACGAGCAGTACTTC
V: TRBV6-1; size: NA; D: NA; J: TRBJ1-3; CDR3: CASSEGAGAGNTIYF; DNA: TGTGCCAGCAGTGAAGGGGCGGGAGCTGGAAACACCATATATTTT
V: TRBV6-1; size: NA; D: TRBD2; J: TRBJ2-2; CDR3: CASEITGGGELFF; DNA: TGTGCCAGCGAGATTACGGGAGGCGGGGAGCTGTTTTTT
V: TRBV20-1; size: NA; D: NA; J: TRBJ2-7; CDR3: CSASPLNEQYF; DNA: TGCAGTGCTAGTCCTCTAAACGAGCAGTACTTC
V: TRBV28; size: NA; D: NA; J: TRBJ1-2; CDR3: CASSFGGGSYGYTF; DNA: TGTGCCAGCAGTTTTGGGGGTGGGAGCTATGGCTACACCTTC
V: TRBV6-6; size: NA; D: TRBD2; J: TRBJ2-7; CDR3: CASSSQRVSAGGQYF; DNA: TGTGCTAGCAGTTCCCAGCGGGTCTCCGCGGGGGGGCAGTACTTC
V: TRBV19; size: NA; D: NA; J: TRBJ2-7; CDR3: CASRGVSYEQYF; DNA: TGTGCCAGTAGAGGGGTATCCTACGAGCAGTACTTC
V: TRBV6-6; size: few; D: TRBD2; J: TRBJ2-2; CDR3: CASSYASGRNTGELFF; DNA: TGTGCCAGCAGTTACGCTAGCGGGAGGAACACCGGGGAGCTGTTTTTT
V: TRBV9; size: few; D: TRBD1; J: TRBJ1-1; CDR3: CASSVANPGQGASEAFF; DNA: TGTGCCAGCAGCGTAGCCAACCCGGGACAGGGGGCCTCTGAAGCTTTCTTT
V: TRBV5-6; size: NA; D: NA; J: TRBJ2-1; CDR3: CASRSLTNEQFF; DNA: TGTGCCAGCAGGTCCCTAACCAATGAGCAGTTCTTC
V: TRBV30; size: NA; D: TRBD1; J: TRBJ1-5; CDR3: CAWNRGSNQPQHF; DNA: TGTGCCTGGAACAGGGGAAGCAATCAGCCCCAGCATTTT
V: TRBV19; size: NA; D: TRBD2; J: TRBJ2-1; CDR3: CASSMASGMGEQFF; DNA: TGTGCCAGTAGTATGGCTAGCGGGATGGGTGAGCAGTTCTTC
V: TRBV5-1; size: NA; D: NA; J: TRBJ2-2; CDR3: CASSLRDKNTGELFF; DNA: TGCGCCAGCAGCCTCCGGGACAAAAACACCGGGGAGCTGTTTTTT
V: TRBV7-9; size: few; D: NA; J: TRBJ2-1; CDR3: CASSLAGGLSSYNEQFF; DNA: TGTGCCAGCAGCTTGGCAGGGGGGTTAAGCTCCTACAATGAGCAGTTCTTC
V: TRBV29-1; size: NA; D: TRBD1; J: TRBJ1-2; CDR3: CSVATGIDYGYTF; DNA: TGCAGCGTTGCGACAGGGATCGACTATGGCTACACCTTC
V: TRBV7-9; size: NA; D: NA; J: TRBJ2-7; CDR3: CASSLWGAYEQYF; DNA: TGTGCCAGCAGCTTATGGGGGGCTTACGAGCAGTACTTC
V: TRBV28; size: NA; D: TRBD1; J: TRBJ2-7; CDR3: CASSPGDRGNTYEQYF; DNA: TGTGCCAGCAGTCCCGGGGACAGGGGAAATACCTACGAGCAGTACTTC
V: TRBV14; size: NA; D: TRBD1; J: TRBJ1-4; CDR3: CASSPRTGGEKLFF; DNA: TGTGCCAGCAGCCCCCGGACAGGTGGGGAAAAACTGTTTTTT
V: TRBV30; size: NA; D: TRBD2; J: TRBJ2-6; CDR3: CAYSGTTRSGANVLTF; DNA: TGTGCCTATTCCGGGACTACAAGGAGTGGGGCCAACGTCCTGACTTTC
V: TRBV15; size: NA; D: TRBD1; J: TRBJ2-7; CDR3: CATSIGQGAWEQYF; DNA: TGTGCCACCAGCATTGGACAGGGGGCTTGGGAGCAGTACTTC
V: TRBV6-1; size: NA; D: NA; J: TRBJ2-2; CDR3: CASSVGTGELFF; DNA: TGTGCCAGCAGTGTGGGCACCGGGGAGCTGTTTTTT
V: TRBV4-1; size: NA; D: TRBD2; J: TRBJ2-2; CDR3: CASSRTSGGNTGELFF; DNA: TGCGCCAGCAGCCGCACTAGCGGGGGCAACACCGGGGAGCTGTTTTTT
V: TRBV30; size: NA; D: NA; J: TRBJ2-6; CDR3: CAWGRSAGAGANVLTF; DNA: TGTGCCTGGGGACGCAGCGCAGGGGCTGGGGCCAACGTCCTGACTTTC
V: TRBV29-1; size: NA; D: NA; J: TRBJ1-1; CDR3: CSVADGSREEAFF; DNA: TGCAGCGTGGCAGACGGATCCCGCGAGGAAGCTTTCTTT
V: TRBV28; size: NA; D: NA; J: TRBJ2-7; CDR3: CASSPPGVGSYEQYF; DNA: TGTGCCAGCAGTCCCCCCGGTGTGGGCTCCTACGAGCAGTACTTC
V: TRBV6-5; size: NA; D: TRBD1; J: TRBJ2-1; CDR3: CASRPGQRNEQFF; DNA: TGTGCCAGCAGACCGGGACAGAGGAATGAGCAGTTCTTC
V: TRBV11-2; size: NA; D: NA; J: TRBJ1-1; CDR3: CASSFGRGQNTEAFF; DNA: TGTGCCAGCAGCTTTGGCAGGGGCCAGAACACTGAAGCTTTCTTT